This TCR beta chain was retrieved from a study of beta chain features in type 1 diabetes. General study points: Moderately but significantly shorter TCRB CDR3s were found in Type 1 diabetes patients in all four CD4+ subsets. For type 1 diabetes patients, VDJ junctions showed fewer insertions and more deletions.

The length of the CDR3 is 14 residues. Looked up from germline, CDR1 is LNHNV and CDR2 is YYDKDF (reference sequence). With 0 bases removed from V and 5 bases from J, the gap between germline ends came to 7 bases. What was sequenced were expressed TCRB transcripts, since all of the isolated RNA had been reverse transcribed. Clones were sequenced by immunoSEQ multiplex PCR, and TCRdb holds only the in-frame ones, with some missing. The repertoire holds about 170,000 clones, about 7.9% seen once, with 0.5% in the top ten. A few counts support this clone. Its antigen remains unidentified. The TCR comes from a man aged 18 to 30 with type 1 diabetes. The sequenced sample consisted of central memory CD4+ T cells from blood. The chain combines TRBV15 with TRBJ2-2; D is uncertain. The chain's CDR3 is CATSRDRWTGELFF. The CDR3 region has the DNA TGTGCCACCAGCAGAGATCGGTGGACCGGGGAGCTGTTTTTT. Full variable domain (rest looked up from reference TRBV15 and TRBJ2-2): DAMVIQNPRYQVTQFGKPVTLSCSQTLNHNVMYWYQQKSSQAPKLLFHYYDKDFNNEADTPDNFQSRRPNTSFCFLDIRSPGLGDTAMYLCATSRDRWTGELFFGEGSRLTVL.